The T cell receptor (beta chain) described here comes from a study of early T cells in non-severe SARS-CoV-2 infection. Only a few counts were recorded for this clonotype. The CDR3 extends over 15 amino acids. Losses at the gene ends were 6 bases for V and 5 bases for J; bases not matched to a gene: 7. The V gene's germline CDR1 is SGHVS and CDR2 FNYEAQ. In the library, individual cDNA molecules carried attached unique molecular identifiers. TCRdb re-derived calls from the 5' RACE reads in MiXCR, one entry per CDR3 protein. The sample has tens of thousands of distinct CDR3 sequences, more than 10% seen once; the top ten hold 0.95% to 1.5%.

The chain employs TRBV7-6 and TRBJ2-2; TRBD2 agrees at 9 bases. This receptor was identified in an adult who was a healthcare worker with PCR-confirmed SARS-CoV-2 infection or an uninfected control (not recorded which). The donor label of this sample is uncertain. Source: whole blood, taken at baseline. The CDR3 loop is CASRPIAGETGELFF. CDR3 DNA sequence: TGTGCCAGCAGACCAATAGCGGGGGAGACCGGGGAGCTGTTTTTT.